The rows below give T cell receptor beta chains drawn from one sample of a study of CD8+CD57+ T cells in acquired aplastic anemia. TCRdb ran MiXCR on the reads and lists one entry per CDR3 protein. This sample has about 200,000 distinct CDR3 sequences, with roughly 35% found just once. Sequenced sample: sorted CD4+, CD8+, or CD8+CD57+ T cells (not recorded which) from PBMCs. The receptor set was obtained from a human donor in good health, serving as a control. Both conserved end residues are part of each CDR3. The order of the fields is J gene, V gene, clone size, D gene, CDR3 DNA, CDR3 protein. The D gene is left open where the match is weak. Clone sizes are given selectively: once, few, many, or a class where the clone is expanded.

TRBJ2-7 TRBV4-1 many TRBD1 TGCGCCAGCAGCCAACCACACAGGGGGTTCGGCTACGAGCAGTACTTC CASSQPHRGFGYEQYF
TRBJ2-7 TRBV2 few TRBD1 TGTGCCAGCAGTGGGACAGGGGCCATCTACGAGCAGTACTTC CASSGTGAIYEQYF
TRBJ2-5 TRBV27 . . TGTGCCAGCAGTTTTAATCGGGATAAGGGGGAGACCCAGTACTTC CASSFNRDKGETQYF
TRBJ2-7 TRBV5-8 many . TGTGCCAGCGGTGCGGCGTCCTACGAGCAGTACTTC CASGAASYEQYF
TRBJ2-2 TRBV29-1 many . TGCAGCGTTGCCCATCAAGGCACCGGGGAGCTGTTTTTT CSVAHQGTGELFF
TRBJ1-2 TRBV4-1 many . TGCGCCAGCAGCCAAGTCCGTGCTTCCGGGTCTCGCTATGGCTACACCTTC CASSQVRASGSRYGYTF
TRBJ1-2 TRBV7-9 . TRBD1 TGTGCCAGCAGCTGGACAGGGCTTGGCTACACCTTC CASSWTGLGYTF
TRBJ2-3 TRBV24-1 many TRBD1 TGTGCCACCAGTGACTTACAGGGGGCAACAGATACGCAGTATTTT CATSDLQGATDTQYF
TRBJ1-2 TRBV2 few . TGTGCCAGCCGAACGGGACTAGCGGAGGGCTACACCTTC CASRTGLAEGYTF
TRBJ1-2 TRBV20-1 many TRBD1 TGCAGTGCTAGAGCCCCAGGGGGAAACTATGGCTACACCTTC CSARAPGGNYGYTF
TRBJ2-7 TRBV3-1 many . TGTGCCAGCAGCCGAGGCGGGGAGCAGTACTTC CASSRGGEQYF
TRBJ1-6 TRBV10-3 many . TGTGCCATCAAAAGGGCAGATAATAATTCACCCCTCCACTTT CAIKRADNNSPLHF
TRBJ2-5 TRBV10-1 . TRBD2 TGCGCCAGCAGTGAAACGGCTAGCGGGGACCAAGAGACCCAGTACTTC CASSETASGDQETQYF
TRBJ2-7 TRBV2 many TRBD1 TGTGCCAGCAGACGGCCGGGACAGGGGGGGTATGAGCAGTACTTC CASRRPGQGGYEQYF
TRBJ1-2 TRBV29-1 . TRBD1 TGCAGCGTTGACAACGGGACAGGGGGCGATCTGGGCTACACCTTC CSVDNGTGGDLGYTF
TRBJ1-1 TRBV24-1 many . TGTGCCACCAGTGACGGGAACACTGAAGCTTTCTTT CATSDGNTEAFF
TRBJ1-2 TRBV5-5 . TRBD1 TGTGCCAGCAGCGGGAACAGGGGGGTCTGTGGCTACACCTTC CASSGNRGVCGYTF
TRBJ2-7 TRBV2 many . TGTGCCAGCAGGGTCACTTGGGCGACGTACGAGCAGTACTTC CASRVTWATYEQYF
TRBJ2-3 TRBV20-1 many . TGCAGTGCTAGAGACCCTCGAGGTCCAGATACGCAGTATTTT CSARDPRGPDTQYF
TRBJ2-1 TRBV5-1 many TRBD2 TGCGCCAGCAGCGCGCTTCCTGGGACTACCAACAATGAGCAGTTCTTC CASSALPGTTNNEQFF
TRBJ1-2 TRBV7-9 many TRBD1 TGTGCCAGCAGCCCGGACAGGGGGCGAGGCTACACCTTC CASSPDRGRGYTF
TRBJ1-2 TRBV11-2 . . TGTGCCAGCAGCCGGACGGGGGCCGCCCATAACTATGGCTACACCTTC CASSRTGAAHNYGYTF
TRBJ1-3 TRBV2 many TRBD1 TGTGCCAGCAGTGAATTCGACAGGGCTGGAAACACCATATATTTT CASSEFDRAGNTIYF
TRBJ2-5 TRBV15 . . TGTGCCACCAGTAGGGACACCCAAGGGACCCAGTACTTC CATSRDTQGTQYF
TRBJ2-7 TRBV5-1 . TRBD1 TGCGCCAGCAGCTTGGCGGGCAGTGGGCAGGGGGCTCACGAGCAGTACTTC CASSLAGSGQGAHEQYF
TRBJ1-2 TRBV10-3 . . TGTGCCATCAGTTCGGATAACTATGGCTACACCTTC CAISSDNYGYTF
TRBJ2-1 TRBV24-1 . . TGTGCCACCGGTGAGGGGTCACGGGAGCAGTTCTTC CATGEGSREQFF
TRBJ2-1 TRBV2 once TRBD2 TGTGCCAGCAGGCGGGGGGGTCCGAACAATGAGCAGTTCTTC CASRRGGPNNEQFF